This T cell receptor (beta chain) emerged from a study of shared clonotypes between healthy human individuals (dated by TCRdb to about 2020). In terms of the full investigation: A few men and a couple of women, aged 18 to 49 years, made up the cohort. To increase sequencing depth and limit assay-specific biases, different laboratories used diverse techniques to prepare libraries and sequence TCR repertoires. Blood TCR repertoires of roughly 5 healthy adults were deeply sequenced to estimate repertoire size and the extent of clonotype sharing between individuals. Each donor's leukapheresis produced roughly between roughly 0.85 and 9.5 billion PBMCs. Overall study outcomes, separate from this receptor: Pairwise subsampling led to the expectation that sequencing depth would affect the degree of clonotype sharing among donors. Sampling was limited to blood, and TCR repertoires in tissue likely differ from TCR repertoires in blood. The genetic and exposure-history diversity represented was limited by the small number of donors.

In the germline V gene, CDR1 corresponds to LGHNA and CDR2 to YSLEER. V loses 2 bases of germline sequence and J loses 9 bases, and the interval between the two ends is 14 bases. The CDR3 covers 14 residues, taking in both the cysteine and the phenylalanine. Just CDR3 DNA is preserved here, 42 bases in frame from base 1. A remark on this clone: Which antigen it targets is not known. No base quality information exists; no much larger clone differs at one position.

Using the deep immunoSEQ assay, TCR CDR3 regions were amplified from genomic DNA by multiplex PCR. Extracted genomic DNA from each cell subset was spread evenly across all wells of several immunoSEQ 96-well plates, with each plate serving as a replicate. For unsorted PBMC, each replicate PCR was loaded with approximately 330 ng genomic DNA, equivalent to about 30,000 T cell genomes. Genomic DNA from unsorted PBMC was sequenced over ten immunoSEQ deep assay plates. Purified libraries were measured with a Qubit 3.0 fluorometer, size-checked on a Bioanalyzer 2100, and measured again with the KAPA Library Quantification kit. Every immunoSEQ 96-well plate was sequenced on a dedicated single-read 150-cycle Illumina NextSeq 550 flow cell. For the original study's pipeline: The immunoSEQ output contained only junctional sequences without quality scores, so filtering could not match that applied to full-length reads. Sequences were annotated with PyIR, a Python wrapper for IgBLAST v1.9, and V/J genes and CDR3 were assigned using IMGT germline references. Any read was removed if the V/J assignment was weak (E-value above 1e-6), the CDR3 was missing, or the read contained stop codons, out-of-frame junctions, or ambiguous translated residues. V3J clonotypes were defined as sequences sharing the same inferred V gene, J gene, and CDR3 amino acid sequence. Percentage overlap between repertoires was computed as shared unique clonotypes divided by the size of the smaller repertoire. RTK rarefaction, the Chao1 estimator, and Recon v2.1 estimates of unobserved clonotypes were used to assess repertoire richness. In TCRdb, the immuneACCESS table is reduced to in-frame sequences with V and J assigned. These tables do not hold every clone; where another copy was compared, an unresolved V gene accounts for under half, and the others remain unexplained. That table furnishes V, J and clone size, whereas the DNA furnished D and trimming. For this sample there are approximately 470,000 clones; around 80% appear just once. The ten biggest clones cover around 12% of the sample.

Healthy HIV-negative adults with no recently reported acute infections or vaccinations were included as donors. Only Caucasian adults living in Nashville, Tennessee, USA were represented among the donors. In the unsorted samples, 87 million or so PBMCs were counted, and genomic DNA was extracted using the QIAamp DNA Blood Mini kit. Blood was obtained by leukapheresis, after which PBMCs were separated by Ficoll-Histopaque density gradient centrifugation and cryopreserved in liquid nitrogen vapor phase. In this chain, TRBV4-3 is recombined with TRBJ2-1; a tentative D match to TRBD2 spans 6 bases. Sequencing was done on a sample of PBMCs. The TCR sequence derives from a woman between 35 and 50 years old in good health. Some clones in this sample may be carry-over from other donors' samples. The CDR3 is CASSQPGTSSEQFF. In nucleotides, the sequence is TGCGCCAGCAGCCAACCAGGGACTTCCAGTGAGCAGTTCTTC.